The rows below give T cell receptor beta chains drawn from one sample of a study of blood T cell repertoires in COVID-19. TCRdb's copy holds only in-frame clones and misses some; the assay was immunoSEQ multiplex PCR. The sample records approximately 94,000 clones, roughly 90% being singletons. The specimen sequenced was peripheral blood. All receptors come from a man aged 25 to 40 in a cohort sampled during active COVID-19. Each CDR3 is given with its conserved first and last residue. A D gene is named only where the DNA matches it firmly. A clone size is listed for some rows: how often the clone was seen (once, few, many), or a class if it is expanded.

>.|TRBJ1-1|.|TRBV28
TGTGCCAGCAGTTTACCGGCGGGGAACACTGAAGCTTTCTTT
CASSLPAGNTEAFF
>.|TRBJ2-2|.|TRBV7-3
TGTGCCAGCAGCTCCAACACGGGCGGGGAGCTGTTTTTT
CASSSNTGGELFF
>few|TRBJ2-7|TRBD2|TRBV2
TGTGCCAGCAGGGGACTTAGCGGGGGCCCCCCCTACGAGCAGTACTTC
CASRGLSGGPPYEQYF
>.|TRBJ1-1|.|TRBV16
TGTGCCAGCAGCCAATTGGGTCCGGGACATTATGGTGCTGAAGCTTTCTTT
CASSQLGPGHYGAEAFF
>.|TRBJ2-3|TRBD1|TRBV19
TGTGCCAGTACCACCCGGGCCCGGGACAGGTGGCCGGATACGCAGTATTTT
CASTTRARDRWPDTQYF
>.|TRBJ1-4|TRBD1|TRBV5-6
TGTGCCAGCAGCTTGGGATCAGGGGGCCATGAAAAACTGTTTTTT
CASSLGSGGHEKLFF
>.|TRBJ2-1|.|TRBV24-1
TGTGCCACCAGTGGTTCCGATCTGAGCTCCTACAATGAGCAGTTCTTC
CATSGSDLSSYNEQFF
>.|TRBJ2-7|.|TRBV29-1
TGCAGCGCCGGACGGACTATTTGGGAGCAGTACTTC
CSAGRTIWEQYF
>.|TRBJ2-5|.|TRBV7-9
TGTGCCAGCAGTCAGGACAGTGTCCAAGAGACCCAGTACTTC
CASSQDSVQETQYF
>.|TRBJ1-6|.|TRBV7-2
TGTGCCAGCAGCTTAGGACAGCCTGTGAATTCACCCCTCCACTTT
CASSLGQPVNSPLHF
>.|TRBJ2-1|TRBD1|TRBV3-1/TRBV3-2
TGTGCCAGCAGCCAGACAGGGGGCAAGAGTAAGGGGTTCTTC
CASSQTGGKSKGFF
>.|TRBJ2-1|TRBD2|TRBV18
TGTGCCAGCTCACCACCTAGCGGGGGGATGCAGTTCTTC
CASSPPSGGMQFF
>.|TRBJ2-1|.|TRBV5-1
TGCGCCAGCAGCAACAACAGGGTAAGCTCCTACAATGAGCAGTTCTTC
CASSNNRVSSYNEQFF
>.|TRBJ2-1|TRBD2|TRBV19
TGTGCCAGTACCCCCCGGAATAGCGGGGGGTCCTACAATGAGCAGTTCTTC
CASTPRNSGGSYNEQFF
>.|TRBJ2-1|TRBD2|TRBV18
TGTGCCAGCTCACCTGGCGGGGGATTTAATGAGCAGTTCTTC
CASSPGGGFNEQFF
>.|TRBJ1-6|TRBD1|TRBV7-9
TGTGCCAGCAGCCCCCTGAAAGGGGGCAGCTCCTATAATTCACCCCTCCACTTT
CASSPLKGGSSYNSPLHF
>.|TRBJ2-1|.|TRBV10-3
TGTGCCATCTACGGGGGGCCGAGCTCCTACAATGAGCAGTTCTTC
CAIYGGPSSYNEQFF
>.|TRBJ2-5|TRBD2|TRBV29-1
TGCAGCGTCGACGGGGGGTCGGAGACCCAGTACTTC
CSVDGGSETQYF
>.|TRBJ2-5|.|TRBV25-1
TGTGCCAGCAGTGAAGGGCCAGTCCAAGAGACCCAGTACTTC
CASSEGPVQETQYF
>.|TRBJ1-1|TRBD1|TRBV5-1
TGCGCCAGCAGCACTCAGACAGGGCTGAACACTGAAGCTTTCTTT
CASSTQTGLNTEAFF
>.|TRBJ1-4|TRBD1|TRBV7-9
TGTGCCAGCAGCCCGACTACAGGGGCTAATGAAAAACTGTTTTTT
CASSPTTGANEKLFF
>.|TRBJ1-2|.|TRBV4-1
TGCGCCAGCAGCCAAGATCGGGACATACATTATGGCTACACCTTC
CASSQDRDIHYGYTF
>.|TRBJ2-7|.|TRBV6-5
TGTGCCAGCAGGGGTGCGGGGCACTCCTACGAGCAGTACTTC
CASRGAGHSYEQYF
>few|TRBJ2-2|.|TRBV9
TGTGCCAGCAGCGTAGGTCGGGGGGCCGCCGGGGAGCTGTTTTTT
CASSVGRGAAGELFF
>.|TRBJ2-1|TRBD2|TRBV7-3
TGTGCCAGCAGCTTACTAGCGGGGGTCGGCAATGAGCAGTTCTTC
CASSLLAGVGNEQFF
>.|TRBJ2-7|TRBD1|TRBV19
TGTGCCAGTAGTATCCCCTCCGGAGAGGGGGCCTCCTACGAGCAGTACTTC
CASSIPSGEGASYEQYF
>.|TRBJ1-2|.|TRBV12-3/TRBV12-4
TGTGCCAGTAGTTTTGGCAGACAGTATGGCTACACCTTC
CASSFGRQYGYTF
>.|TRBJ2-5|.|TRBV7-2
TGTGCCAGCAGCTGGGGGGTAGGAGAGACCCAGTACTTC
CASSWGVGETQYF
>once|TRBJ2-3|.|TRBV6-6
TGTGCCAGCAGTTCTAGGACAGCCATAGATACGCAGTATTTT
CASSSRTAIDTQYF